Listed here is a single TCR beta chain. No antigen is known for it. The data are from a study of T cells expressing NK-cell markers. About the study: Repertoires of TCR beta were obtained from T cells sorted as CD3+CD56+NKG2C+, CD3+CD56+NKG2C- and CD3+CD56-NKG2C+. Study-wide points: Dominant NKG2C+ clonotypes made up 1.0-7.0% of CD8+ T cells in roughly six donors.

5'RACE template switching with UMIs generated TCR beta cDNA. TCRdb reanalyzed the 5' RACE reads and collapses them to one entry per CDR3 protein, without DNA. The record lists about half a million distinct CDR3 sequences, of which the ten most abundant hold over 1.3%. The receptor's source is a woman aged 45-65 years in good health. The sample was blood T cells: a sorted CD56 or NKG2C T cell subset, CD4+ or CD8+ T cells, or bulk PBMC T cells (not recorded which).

This CDR3 is CASSLATGPFQPQHF. The rearrangement joins TRBV5-5 to TRBJ1-5; as DNA is missing, the TRBD1 call by TCRdb cannot be tested. This CDR3 is built from 15 residues. Per the germline V gene, CDR1 is SGHKS and CDR2 is YYEKEE (reference sequence).